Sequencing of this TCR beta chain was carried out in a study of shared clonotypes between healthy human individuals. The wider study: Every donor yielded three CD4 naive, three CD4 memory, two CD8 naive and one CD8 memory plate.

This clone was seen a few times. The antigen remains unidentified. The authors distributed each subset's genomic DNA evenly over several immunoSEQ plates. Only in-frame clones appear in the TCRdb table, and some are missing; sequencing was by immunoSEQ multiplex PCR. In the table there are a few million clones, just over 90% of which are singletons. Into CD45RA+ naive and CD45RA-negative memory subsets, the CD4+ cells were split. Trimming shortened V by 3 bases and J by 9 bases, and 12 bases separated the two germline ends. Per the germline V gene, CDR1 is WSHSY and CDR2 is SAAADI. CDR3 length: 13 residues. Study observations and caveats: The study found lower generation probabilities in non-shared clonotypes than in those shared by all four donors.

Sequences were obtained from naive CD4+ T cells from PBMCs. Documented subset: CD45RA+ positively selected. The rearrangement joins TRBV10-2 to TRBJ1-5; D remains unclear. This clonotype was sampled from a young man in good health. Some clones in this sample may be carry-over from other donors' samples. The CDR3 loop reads CASSESPVGPQHF. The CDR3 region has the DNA TGCGCCAGCAGTGAATCCCCCGTTGGGCCCCAGCATTTT.